The clone carrying this TCR beta chain was found once. The CDR3 totals 15 residues. The germline CDR1 and CDR2 sequences are MNHEY and SMNVEV (reference sequence). The V and J ends lost 7 bases and 3 bases, in that order; junction bases with no gene match: 7. The data belong to a study of blood T cell repertoires in COVID-19. On the study more broadly: Collection of acute and convalescent COVID-19 samples took place in the United States, Italy and Spain. Nucleic acid was either cDNA or gDNA, and it came from T cells, B-cell-depleted T cells, or PBMCs.

One Seattle source followed patients from active infection through their disease course. In the original analysis: It was from reference gene primer amplification that nucleated cell counts were estimated. Sequenced by immunoSEQ multiplex PCR; TCRdb stores in-frame clones only, minus some. For V, J and clone size, that table is used; D and trimming come from the DNA. This table holds under 400,000 clones, 75% to 90% found once. The rearrangement uses TRBV27 and TRBJ2-1; TRBD2 matches 9 bases. This TCR was sampled from a woman in her twenties or thirties with COVID-19, enrolled during active disease. Sequenced: peripheral blood. The chain's CDR3 is CASTAGGPLYNEQFF. The CDR3 DNA reads as TGTGCCAGCACCGCGGGAGGGCCTCTCTACAATGAGCAGTTCTTC.